This is a list of T cell receptor beta chains from one sample in a study of radiotherapy plus CTLA-4 blockade in lung cancer. Only in-frame clones appear in the TCRdb table, and some are missing; sequencing was by immunoSEQ multiplex PCR. Of roughly 55,000 clones listed, around 68% are singletons. The sequenced sample was peripheral blood, obtained from a patient treated with radiotherapy plus ipilimumab. The receptors derive from a human donor with non-small cell lung cancer whose response to radiotherapy plus ipilimumab could not be evaluated. The CDR3 runs from the conserved cysteine through the conserved F or W. The order of the fields is J gene, D gene, CDR3 length, V gene, clone size, CDR3 DNA, CDR3 protein. D genes are given only for firm matches. Not every row has a clone size; where given, it reads once, few, many or a size class.

TRBJ2-3 | - | 14 | TRBV28 | - | TGTGCCAGCAGTTTCTTCTCCCGCGGGGATACGCAGTATTTT | CASSFFSRGDTQYF
TRBJ2-3 | TRBD2 | 15 | TRBV27 | - | TGTGCCAGCAGTTTACAACTAGCGGTCACAGATACGCAGTATTTT | CASSLQLAVTDTQYF
TRBJ2-1 | TRBD2 | 17 | TRBV27 | - | TGTGCCAGCAGTAGTACGGCGGGAGTGGTGTCCTACAATGAGCAGTTCTTC | CASSSTAGVVSYNEQFF
TRBJ2-5 | - | 13 | TRBV7-9 | few | TGTGCCAGCAGCTTAATCTCTCCTGGGGAGCAGTACTTC | CASSLISPGEQYF
TRBJ1-1 | - | 13 | TRBV6-5 | - | TGTGCCAGCAGTTACGAGGGAGTCACTGAAGCTTTCTTT | CASSYEGVTEAFF
TRBJ2-1 | TRBD2 | 13 | TRBV10-2 | - | TGCGCCAGCATGACTAGCGGGTTGGATGAGCAGTTCTTC | CASMTSGLDEQFF
TRBJ1-6 | - | 14 | TRBV11-3 | - | TGTGCCAGCAGCTTAGCCGGAGATAATTCACCCCTCCACTTT | CASSLAGDNSPLHF
TRBJ2-7 | TRBD1 | 16 | TRBV10-1 | - | TGCGCCAGCAGTTCTCGCGTCCCGGGACAGGGCTACGAGCAGTACTTC | CASSSRVPGQGYEQYF
TRBJ2-1 | TRBD2 | 16 | TRBV4-3 | - | TGCGCCAGCAGCCAAGATCGGGGGGGAACCTACAATGAGCAGTTCTTC | CASSQDRGGTYNEQFF
TRBJ1-5 | - | 12 | TRBV5-4 | - | TGTGCCAGCAGCAAAGGGGATCAGCCCCAGCATTTT | CASSKGDQPQHF
TRBJ1-1 | - | 14 | TRBV19 | many | TGTGCCAGTAGTGGGAGGGAACGGAGAACTGAAGCTTTCTTT | CASSGRERRTEAFF
TRBJ1-4 | - | 15 | TRBV6-5 | - | TGTGCCAGCAGTTACCGCGCGGCTTCGCATGAAAAACTGTTTTTT | CASSYRAASHEKLFF
TRBJ1-5 | TRBD1 | 14 | TRBV19 | few | TGTGCCAGTTCCACCGACAGGGCGGGTCAGCCCCAGCATTTT | CASSTDRAGQPQHF
TRBJ2-2 | TRBD2 | 18 | TRBV7-9 | - | TGTGCCAGCAGCTTCACAGCGGGGGACCTTCTATACACCGGGGAGCTGTTTTTT | CASSFTAGDLLYTGELFF